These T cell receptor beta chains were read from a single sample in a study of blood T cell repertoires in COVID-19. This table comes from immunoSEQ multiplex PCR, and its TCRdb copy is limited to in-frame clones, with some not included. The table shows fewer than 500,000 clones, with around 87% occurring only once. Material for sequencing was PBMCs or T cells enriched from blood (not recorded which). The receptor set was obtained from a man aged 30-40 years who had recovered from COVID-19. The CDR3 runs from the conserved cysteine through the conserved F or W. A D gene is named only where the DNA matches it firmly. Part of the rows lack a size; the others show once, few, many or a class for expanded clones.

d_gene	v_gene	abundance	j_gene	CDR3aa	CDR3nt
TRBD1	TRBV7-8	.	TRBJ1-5	CASSLFWTGDSNQPQHF	TGTGCCAGCAGTCTCTTCTGGACAGGGGATAGCAATCAGCCCCAGCATTTT
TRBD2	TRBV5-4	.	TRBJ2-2	CASSTGGGLAGLSGELFF	TGTGCCAGCAGCACCGGAGGGGGACTAGCGGGGTTAAGCGGGGAGCTGTTTTTT
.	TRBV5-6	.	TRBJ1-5	CASSLGGFTQPQHF	TGTGCCAGCAGCTTGGGAGGGTTTACTCAGCCCCAGCATTTT
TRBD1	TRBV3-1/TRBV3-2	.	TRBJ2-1	CASSQDATGKPSYNEQFF	TGTGCCAGCAGCCAAGACGCGACAGGGAAACCCTCCTACAATGAGCAGTTCTTC
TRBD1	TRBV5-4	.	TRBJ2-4	CASSDGTALAKNIQYF	TGTGCCAGCAGCGACGGGACAGCCTTAGCCAAAAACATTCAGTACTTC
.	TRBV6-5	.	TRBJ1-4	CASRIRSGPNEKLFF	TGTGCCAGCAGGATAAGGAGCGGACCTAATGAAAAACTGTTTTTT
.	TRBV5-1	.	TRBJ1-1	CASSWTERSNTEAFF	TGCGCCAGCAGCTGGACAGAGCGAAGTAACACTGAAGCTTTCTTT
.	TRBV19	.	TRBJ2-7	CASSIVDKPYEQYF	TGTGCCAGTAGTATAGTGGACAAACCCTACGAGCAGTACTTC
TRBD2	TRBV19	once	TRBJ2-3	CASSIFHGTSGDTQYF	TGTGCCAGTAGTATTTTTCATGGGACTAGCGGAGATACGCAGTATTTT
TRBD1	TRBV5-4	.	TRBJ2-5	CATLEQGPRETQYF	TGTGCCACCCTAGAACAGGGGCCTAGAGAGACCCAGTACTTC
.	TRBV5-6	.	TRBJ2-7	CASSWDGGYEQYF	TGTGCCAGCAGCTGGGACGGGGGCTACGAGCAGTACTTC
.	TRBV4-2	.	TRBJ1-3	CASSQDGKGGIGNTIYF	TGTGCCAGCAGCCAAGATGGTAAAGGGGGTATAGGAAACACCATATATTTT
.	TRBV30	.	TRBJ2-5	CAWSVRLRETQYF	TGTGCCTGGAGTGTACGCCTCCGGGAGACCCAGTACTTC
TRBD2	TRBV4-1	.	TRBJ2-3	CASSIQGLAGGGTDTQYF	TGCGCCAGCAGCATCCAAGGACTAGCGGGGGGGGGCACAGATACGCAGTATTTT
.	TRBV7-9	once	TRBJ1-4	CASSLVQNNEKLFF	TGTGCCAGCAGCTTAGTCCAGAATAATGAAAAACTGTTTTTT
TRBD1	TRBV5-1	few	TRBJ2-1	CASSLSGTGFLEQFF	TGCGCCAGCAGCCTATCCGGGACAGGGTTTCTTGAGCAGTTCTTC
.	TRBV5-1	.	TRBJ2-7	CASSPTGPYEQYF	TGCGCCAGCAGCCCAACAGGGCCCTACGAGCAGTACTTC
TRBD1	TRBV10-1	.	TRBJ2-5	CASSDTPGQGVETQYF	TGCGCCAGCAGTGACACCCCGGGACAGGGGGTCGAGACCCAGTACTTC
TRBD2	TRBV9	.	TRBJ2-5	CASSRGTSGGQETQYF	TGTGCCAGCAGCCGGGGGACTAGCGGGGGGCAAGAGACCCAGTACTTC
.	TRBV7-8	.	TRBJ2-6	CASRGRSGANVLTF	TGTGCCAGCAGGGGGCGTTCTGGGGCCAACGTCCTGACTTTC
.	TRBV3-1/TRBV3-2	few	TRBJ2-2	CASSRLEGGELFF	TGTGCCAGCAGCCGGCTCGAGGGCGGGGAGCTGTTTTTT
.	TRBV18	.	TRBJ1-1	CASSPVGGSPDEAFF	TGTGCCAGCTCACCTGTGGGGGGATCCCCGGATGAAGCTTTCTTT
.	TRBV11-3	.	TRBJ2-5	CASSLGIQGPETQYF	TGTGCCAGCAGCTTAGGAATACAGGGTCCAGAGACCCAGTACTTC
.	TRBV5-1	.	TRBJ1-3	CASSLAGASSGNTIYF	TGCGCCAGCAGCTTGGCAGGGGCTAGCTCTGGAAACACCATATATTTT
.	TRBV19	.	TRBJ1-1	CASSIPGVPSNTEAFF	TGTGCCAGTAGTATACCAGGGGTACCTTCGAACACTGAAGCTTTCTTT
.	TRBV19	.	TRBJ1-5	CASSSQGRGNQPQHF	TGTGCCAGTAGTAGCCAGGGGAGGGGCAATCAGCCCCAGCATTTT
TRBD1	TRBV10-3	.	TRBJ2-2	CAITTTGPNTGELFF	TGTGCCATCACCACGACAGGGCCCAACACCGGGGAGCTGTTTTTT
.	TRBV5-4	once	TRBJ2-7	CASSLQDRTYYEQYF	TGTGCCAGCAGCTTGCAAGACAGGACATACTACGAGCAGTACTTC
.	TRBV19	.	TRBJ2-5	CASSIGQAKETQYF	TGTGCCAGTAGTATAGGGCAGGCGAAAGAGACCCAGTACTTC
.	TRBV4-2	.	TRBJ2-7	CASSGQHSQGFEQYF	TGTGCCAGCAGCGGTCAACATTCACAGGGCTTCGAGCAGTACTTC
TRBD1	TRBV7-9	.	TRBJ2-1	CASSQPGQGHNEQFF	TGTGCCAGCAGCCAACCGGGACAGGGACACAATGAGCAGTTCTTC
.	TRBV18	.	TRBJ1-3	CASFDNVSGNTIYF	TGTGCCAGCTTCGACAATGTCTCTGGAAACACCATATATTTT
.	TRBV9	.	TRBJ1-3	CASSRQGTGNTIYF	TGTGCCAGCAGCCGGCAGGGGACTGGAAACACCATATATTTT
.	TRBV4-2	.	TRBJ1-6	CASSQRTASSYNSPLHF	TGTGCCAGCAGCCAACGGACAGCTAGCTCCTATAATTCACCCCTCCACTTT
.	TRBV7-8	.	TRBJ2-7	CASSYGLNYEQYF	TGTGCCAGCAGCTACGGACTTAACTACGAGCAGTACTTC
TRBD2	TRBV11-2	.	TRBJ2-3	CASSSSRGGRTDTQYF	TGTGCCAGCAGCTCATCTCGGGGGGGCCGGACAGATACGCAGTATTTT
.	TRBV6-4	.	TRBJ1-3	CANTPDSGNTIYF	TGTGCCAACACGCCTGACTCTGGAAACACCATATATTTT
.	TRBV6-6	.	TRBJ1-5	CASSRGVMGGGSQPQHF	TGTGCCAGCAGCCGAGGGGTGATGGGGGGAGGAAGTCAGCCCCAGCATTTT
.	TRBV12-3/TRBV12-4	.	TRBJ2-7	CASSWTSPGEQYF	TGTGCCAGCAGCTGGACCTCTCCAGGGGAGCAGTACTTC
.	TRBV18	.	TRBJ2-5	CASSLIPPGKAETQYF	TGTGCCAGCTCACTAATACCCCCGGGTAAAGCGGAGACCCAGTACTTC
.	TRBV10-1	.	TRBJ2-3	CASSESDPLTDSFGADTQYF	TGCGCCAGCAGTGAGTCGGACCCTTTGACGGACTCGTTCGGTGCAGATACGCAGTATTTT
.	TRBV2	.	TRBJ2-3	CACNRETDTQYF	TGTGCCTGCAACAGGGAAACAGATACGCAGTATTTT
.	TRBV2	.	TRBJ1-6	CASSDPQGRSPLHF	TGTGCCAGCAGTGATCCACAGGGAAGGTCACCCCTCCACTTT
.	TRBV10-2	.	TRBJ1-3	CASSESAQGSGNTIYF	TGCGCCAGCAGTGAGTCCGCCCAGGGTTCTGGAAACACCATATATTTT
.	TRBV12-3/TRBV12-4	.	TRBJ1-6	CASTTDRYSPLHF	TGTGCCAGCACCACAGACAGATATTCACCCCTCCACTTT
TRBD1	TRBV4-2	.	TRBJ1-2	CASSQATGVGYGYTF	TGTGCCAGCAGCCAAGCCACAGGGGTTGGTTATGGCTACACCTTC
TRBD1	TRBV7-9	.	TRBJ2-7	CASSAKYGDRGYEQYF	TGTGCCAGCAGCGCCAAATACGGGGACAGGGGGTACGAGCAGTACTTC
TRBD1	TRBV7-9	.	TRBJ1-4	CASSHPDRVGEKLFF	TGTGCCAGCAGCCACCCAGACAGGGTTGGTGAAAAACTGTTTTTT
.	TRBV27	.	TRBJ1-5	CASSPAIGGGNQPQHF	TGTGCCAGCAGCCCGGCGATCGGGGGGGGTAATCAGCCCCAGCATTTT
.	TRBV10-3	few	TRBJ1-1	CAISGTANTEAFF	TGTGCCATCAGTGGGACAGCGAACACTGAAGCTTTCTTT
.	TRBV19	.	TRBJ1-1	CASSIPSVGVNTEAFF	TGTGCCAGTAGTATCCCTTCGGTGGGAGTGAACACTGAAGCTTTCTTT
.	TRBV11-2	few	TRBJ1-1	CASSLRENTEAFF	TGTGCCAGCAGTTTGCGGGAGAACACTGAAGCTTTCTTT
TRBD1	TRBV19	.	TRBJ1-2	CASSAHAGTGSYGYTF	TGTGCCAGTAGTGCCCACGCCGGGACAGGCTCCTATGGCTACACCTTC
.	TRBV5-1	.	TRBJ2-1	CASSSTRTGYNEQFF	TGCGCCAGCAGCTCCACCCGCACAGGATACAATGAGCAGTTCTTC
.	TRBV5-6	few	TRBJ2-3	CASGSGGPSTDTQYF	TGTGCCAGCGGCTCAGGCGGGCCTAGCACAGATACGCAGTATTTT
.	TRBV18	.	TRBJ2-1	CASSPVNVGHLRGNEQFF	TGTGCCAGCTCACCGGTTAACGTGGGGCACCTCCGTGGAAATGAGCAGTTCTTC
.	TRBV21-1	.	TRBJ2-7	CASSKGAGTPPYEQYF	TGTGCCAGCAGCAAAGGAGCCGGGACTCCGCCCTACGAGCAGTACTTC
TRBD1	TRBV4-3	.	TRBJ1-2	CASSQDRDRKYGYTF	TGCGCCAGCAGCCAAGACAGGGACAGAAAATATGGCTACACCTTC